The 22 T cell receptor beta chains presented below share a single source sample, sequenced in a study of blood T cell repertoires in COVID-19. Sequenced by immunoSEQ multiplex PCR; TCRdb stores in-frame clones only, minus some. This table holds 140,000 to 150,000 clones, around 90% found once. Sequencing was performed on peripheral blood. The receptors come from a man between 65 and 85 years old with acute or convalescent COVID-19.

In nucleotides, the CDR3 is TGTGCCAGCAGCTTAAGGCAGGGCTCCAATCAGCCCCAGCATTTT. Translated, it gives CASSLRQGSNQPQHF. The chain couples TRBV7-6 to TRBJ1-5, with a possible D match to TRBD1 (5 bases). The V gene lost 2 bases and the J gene lost 3 bases, with 11 bases spanning the gap. Germline loops: CDR1 SGHVS, CDR2 FNYEAQ. CDR3 length: 15 residues.

This chain connects TRBV6-5 to TRBJ1-1; the D is unclear. Germline CDR1 and CDR2: MNHEY and SVGAGI. CDR3 length: 12 residues. The germline V and J ends were trimmed by 6 bases and 1 base, with 6 bases remaining between them. The CDR3 reads CASRAGNTEAFF. The DNA of the CDR3 is TGTGCCAGCAGGGCAGGGAACACTGAAGCTTTCTTT.

The CDR3 sequence: CASSFSALAGGPGEQFF. The CDR3 DNA reads TGTGCCAGCAGCTTTTCGGCCCTAGCGGGGGGGCCGGGTGAGCAGTTCTTC. The chain combines TRBV7-8 with TRBJ2-1; 12 bases map to TRBD2. Germline lookup yields CDR1 SGHVS and CDR2 FQNEAQ. Trimming at V came to 3 bases and at J to 9 bases, leaving 12 bases not matched to a gene. The CDR3 extends over 17 amino acids.

This chain uses TRBV14 with TRBJ1-1, with a weak D call TRBD1 (5 bases). Germline lookup yields CDR1 SGHDN and CDR2 FVKESK. V was pared by 4 bases and J by 3 bases, with 12 bases between. The CDR3 runs to 14 residues. CDR3 nucleotides: TGTGCCAGCAGCCGGTCGACAGCCGACACTGAAGCTTTCTTT. Translation: CASSRSTADTEAFF.

The rearrangement joins TRBV28 to TRBJ1-4; tentatively, D is TRBD1 (5 bases). Germline V gene sequence: CDR1 MDHEN, CDR2 SYDVKM. Trimming stripped 7 bases from V and 0 bases from J, with 15 bases between. The CDR3 is 16 amino acids. The CDR3 sequence: CASKGSDRSTNEKLFF. DNA for the CDR3: TGTGCCAGCAAAGGTTCCGACAGATCAACTAATGAAAAACTGTTTTTT.

This clone was counted a single time. The chain employs TRBV6-2 or TRBV6-3 and TRBJ2-5, with 8 bases identical to TRBD1. The junction had 4 bases not matched to a gene; V was cut back by 5 bases and J by 5 bases. Germline V lookup: CDR1 MNHEY, CDR2 SVGEGT. The CDR3 runs 13 residues. As DNA, the CDR3 is TGTGCCAGCAGTGACAGGGGAATGGAGACCCAGTACTTC. It specifies CASSDRGMETQYF.

The chain is built from TRBV24-1 and TRBJ1-5; D not certain. The germline CDR1 and CDR2 sequences are KGHDR and SFDVKD. The CDR3 runs to 13 residues. The ends were cut back, 5 bases at V and 7 bases at J, with 11 bases in the middle. The CDR3 DNA is TGTGCCACCAGTGGCGGGGAGAGGCAGCCCCAGCATTTT. This encodes CATSGGERQPQHF.

V is TRBV7-9 and J is TRBJ1-2; tentatively, D is TRBD1 (5 bases). Germline-derived CDR1 and CDR2 are SEHNR and FQNEAQ (reference sequence). The CDR3 has 13 residues. Trimming removed 1 base at V and 8 bases at J, with 11 bases between. CDR3 residues: CASSLVAGDGYTF. DNA for the CDR3: TGTGCCAGCAGCTTAGTTGCGGGGGACGGCTACACCTTC.

V and J are TRBV5-6 and TRBJ2-6; D ambiguous. CDR3 size: 18 residues. CDR1 is SGHDT and CDR2 is YYEEEE in the germline V gene. Trimming removed 4 bases from V and 0 bases from J, with 17 bases in between. In DNA, the CDR3 is TGTGCCAGCAGCCCTAGGCCTGACGCCGCCTCTGGGGCCAACGTCCTGACTTTC. Its translation: CASSPRPDAASGANVLTF. Supplemented by reference TRBV5-6 and TRBJ2-6, the full variable domain reads DAGVTQSPTHLIKTRGQQVTLRCSPKSGHDTVSWYQQALGQGPQFIFQYYEEEERQRGNFPDRFSGHQFPNYSSELNVNALLLGDSALYLCASSPRPDAASGANVLTFGAGSRLTVL.

The chain carries TRBV6-6 and TRBJ2-3; 14 nucleotides match TRBD2. The CDR3 is made up of 16 amino acids. J was trimmed by 2 bases and V by 7 bases; bases with no gene match: 5. Germline V lookup: CDR1 MNHNY, CDR2 SVGAGI (reference sequence). CDR3 bases: TGTGCCAGCACTCCGACTAGCGGGAGGGCCACAGATACGCAGTATTTT. Its protein product is CASTPTSGRATDTQYF.

This chain joins TRBV9 and TRBJ1-2; tentatively, D is TRBD1 (5 bases). Germline CDR1 SGDLS, CDR2 YYNGEE. V dropped 3 bases and J dropped 3 bases, with 15 bases sitting between them. The CDR3 is made up of 15 amino acids. The CDR3, as DNA: TGTGCCAGCAGCGCTGGGGGGTTAAGAGACTATGGCTACACCTTC. It yields the protein CASSAGGLRDYGYTF.

This rearrangement joins TRBV19 to TRBJ1-4, with D tentatively TRBD1 (5 bases). CDR3 length: 15 amino acids. Trimming removed 7 bases at V and 0 bases at J, with 12 bases between. The germline V gene encodes CDR1 LNHDA and CDR2 SQIVND (reference sequence). CDR3 DNA: TGTGCCAGTAAGGGCAGGGCGGCAACTAATGAAAAACTGTTTTTT. It encodes CASKGRAATNEKLFF.

This clone was recorded once. J is TRBJ1-4 and V is TRBV5-1; D unclear. Between the trimmed V and J ends, which lost 0 bases and 5 bases, there was a span of 8 bases. CDR1 SGHRS and CDR2 YFSETQ come from the germline V gene. The CDR3 runs to 14 residues. The CDR3 nucleotides read TGCGCCAGCAGCTTGGGGTGGGAGAATGAAAAACTGTTTTTT. As protein: CASSLGWENEKLFF.

The CDR3 region has the DNA TGTGCCAGCACCCAACTCCGAAGAGGAAGCTCCTACGAGCAGTACTTC. This sequence encodes CASTQLRRGSSYEQYF. This chain links TRBV11-2 with TRBJ2-7; D remains ambiguous. With 7 bases removed from V and 0 bases from J, the gap between germline ends came to 19 bases. CDR3 length: 16 amino acids. Germline V gene lookup returns CDR1 SGHAT and CDR2 FQNNGV.

This sequence joins TRBV5-1 and TRBJ2-2; 9 bases fit TRBD2. Germline CDR1 and CDR2: SGHRS and YFSETQ. The CDR3 consists of 16 residues. V was clipped by 4 bases and J by 7 bases; unmatched bases: 11. The CDR3 DNA sequence: TGCGCCAGCAGCATCCGGCCAGCGGGAGGTCTCGGGGAGCTGTTTTTT. This translates into CASSIRPAGGLGELFF.

This chain uses TRBV7-2 with TRBJ1-6; no clear D gene. The V gene's germline CDR1 is SGHTA and CDR2 FQGNSA. V was cut by 1 base and J by 6 bases, with 7 bases left in between. The CDR3 spans 14 residues. CDR3 region: CASSLVRSNSPLHF. In DNA form, the CDR3 reads TGTGCCAGCAGCTTAGTCCGGTCTAATTCACCCCTCCACTTT.

This chain links TRBV28 with TRBJ2-1; 10 bases fit TRBD1. V was clipped by 4 bases and J by 2 bases; unmatched bases: 2. Looked up from germline, CDR1 is MDHEN and CDR2 is SYDVKM. This CDR3 is 15 amino acids long. CDR3 DNA sequence: TGTGCCAGCAGTTCCGGGACAGGGGCCTACAATGAGCAGTTCTTC. It is translated as CASSSGTGAYNEQFF.

V and J are TRBV18 and TRBJ2-7; TRBD1 aligns across 10 bases. This CDR3 spans 15 amino acids. Germline lookup yields CDR1 KGHSH and CDR2 LQKENI. The ends lost 3 bases at V and 0 bases at J; junction bases unmatched: 2. CDR3 DNA sequence: TGTGCCAGCTCACCGACAGGGGGCAGCTCCTACGAGCAGTACTTC. It specifies CASSPTGGSSYEQYF.

This chain uses TRBV7-2 with TRBJ1-1; 8 positions agree with TRBD1. Germline V gene lookup returns CDR1 SGHTA and CDR2 FQGNSA. The CDR3 totals 13 residues. The V segment lost 3 bases and the J segment 7 bases; nucleotides outside the gene matches: 4. This CDR3 reads CASSFPGQVEAFF. In nucleotides, the CDR3 is TGTGCCAGCAGCTTCCCGGGACAGGTTGAAGCTTTCTTT.

The rearrangement links TRBV7-9 to TRBJ2-2; unclear D gene. The CDR3 has 15 residues. V lost 3 bases and J lost 3, with 11 bases in between. Germline values: CDR1 SEHNR, CDR2 FQNEAQ (reference sequence). In DNA form, the CDR3 reads TGTGCCAGCAGCTTGACGGGTAAAGACACCGGGGAGCTGTTTTTT. Translating it yields CASSLTGKDTGELFF.

V is TRBV10-3 and J is TRBJ2-7, with D maybe TRBD1 (5 bases). V lost 0 bases and J lost 0, with 18 bases in between. This CDR3 region has 18 residues. The V gene's germline CDR1 is ENHRY and CDR2 SYGVKD. In DNA form, the CDR3 reads TGTGCCATCAGTGAGTCGATGGCAGGGATAACATACTCCTACGAGCAGTACTTC. Protein: CAISESMAGITYSYEQYF.

This clone was seen only once. The rearrangement links TRBV3-1 (or the pseudogene TRBV3-2) to TRBJ2-5; D might be TRBD1 (6 bases). This CDR3 has 13 amino acids. The germline gives CDR1 LGHDT, CDR2 YNNKEL (reference sequence). V was pared by 4 bases and J by 5 bases, with 11 bases between. The CDR3 spells CASSLQGTETQYF. The CDR3 DNA is TGTGCCAGCAGCCTACAGGGCACGGAGACCCAGTACTTC.